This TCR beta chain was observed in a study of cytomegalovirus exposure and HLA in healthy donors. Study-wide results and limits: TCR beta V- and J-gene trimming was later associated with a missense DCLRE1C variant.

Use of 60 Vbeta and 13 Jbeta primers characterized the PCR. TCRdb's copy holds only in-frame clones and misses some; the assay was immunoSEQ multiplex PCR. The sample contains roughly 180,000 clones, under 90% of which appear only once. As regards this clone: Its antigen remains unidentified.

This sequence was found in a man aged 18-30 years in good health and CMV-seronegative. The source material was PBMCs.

Written as DNA, the CDR3 is TGTGCCAGCAGCGGGGGCGTTAGCCGGGAGCTGTTTTTT. Its protein product is CASSGGVSRELFF. The genes are TRBV9 and TRBJ2-2; weak D call: TRBD1 (5 bases). Germline V gene sequence: CDR1 SGDLS, CDR2 YYNGEE. V dropped 3 bases and J dropped 9 bases, with 12 bases sitting between them. This CDR3 is built from 13 residues.